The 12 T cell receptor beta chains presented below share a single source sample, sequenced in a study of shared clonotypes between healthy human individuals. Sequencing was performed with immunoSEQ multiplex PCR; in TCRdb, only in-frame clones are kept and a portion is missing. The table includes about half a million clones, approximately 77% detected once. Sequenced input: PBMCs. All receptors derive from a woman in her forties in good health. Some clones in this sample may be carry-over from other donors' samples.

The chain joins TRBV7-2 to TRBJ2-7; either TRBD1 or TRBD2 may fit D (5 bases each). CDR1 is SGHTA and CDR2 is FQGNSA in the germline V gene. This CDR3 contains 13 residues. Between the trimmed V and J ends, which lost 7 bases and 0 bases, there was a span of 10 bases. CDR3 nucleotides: TGTGCCAGCACATTGGGACCCTCCTACGAGCAGTACTTC. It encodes CASTLGPSYEQYF.

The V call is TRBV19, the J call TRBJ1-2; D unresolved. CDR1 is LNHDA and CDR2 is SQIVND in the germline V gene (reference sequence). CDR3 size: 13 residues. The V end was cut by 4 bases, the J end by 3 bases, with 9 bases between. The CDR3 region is CASSTGRDYGYTF. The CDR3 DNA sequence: TGTGCCAGTAGTACAGGCAGAGACTATGGCTACACCTTC.

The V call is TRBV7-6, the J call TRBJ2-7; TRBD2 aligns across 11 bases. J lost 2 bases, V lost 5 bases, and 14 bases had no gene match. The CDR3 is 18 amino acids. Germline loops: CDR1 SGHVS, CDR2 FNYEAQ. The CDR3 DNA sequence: TGTGCCAGCAGCCCCCGATTAGCGGGAGGGTCGACGGCCTACGAGCAGTACTTC. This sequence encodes CASSPRLAGGSTAYEQYF.

In DNA, the CDR3 is TGCGCCAGCAGTGAGGTCGAGACCCAGTACTTC. Translated: CASSEVETQYF. V is TRBV10-2 and J is TRBJ2-5; D is uncertain. Germline assignment: CDR1 WSHSY and CDR2 SAAADI. V lost 2 bases and J lost 5, with 3 bases in between. CDR3 length equals 11 residues.

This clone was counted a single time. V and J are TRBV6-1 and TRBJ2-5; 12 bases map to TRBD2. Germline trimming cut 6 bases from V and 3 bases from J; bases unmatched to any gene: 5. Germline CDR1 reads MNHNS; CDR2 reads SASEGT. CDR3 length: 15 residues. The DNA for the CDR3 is TGTGCCAGCAGGACGCGGACTAGCGGGAAAGAGACCCAGTACTTC. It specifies CASRTRTSGKETQYF.

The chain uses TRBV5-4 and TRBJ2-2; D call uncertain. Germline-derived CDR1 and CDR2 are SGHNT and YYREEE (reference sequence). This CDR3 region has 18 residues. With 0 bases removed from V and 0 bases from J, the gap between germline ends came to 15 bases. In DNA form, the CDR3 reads TGTGCCAGCAGCTTGGGAGTTAGGTATGGAGCGAACACCGGGGAGCTGTTTTTT. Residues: CASSLGVRYGANTGELFF.

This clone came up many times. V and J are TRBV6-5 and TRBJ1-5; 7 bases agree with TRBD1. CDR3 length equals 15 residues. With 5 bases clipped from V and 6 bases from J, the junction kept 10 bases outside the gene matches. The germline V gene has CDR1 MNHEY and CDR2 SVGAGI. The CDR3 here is CASSGQTGHSQPQHF. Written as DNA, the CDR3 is TGTGCCAGCAGTGGGCAGACAGGGCATAGTCAGCCCCAGCATTTT.

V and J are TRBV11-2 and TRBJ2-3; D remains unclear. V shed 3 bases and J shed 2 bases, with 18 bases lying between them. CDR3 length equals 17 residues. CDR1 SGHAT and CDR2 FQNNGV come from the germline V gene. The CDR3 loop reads CASSFTPGRRLTDTQYF. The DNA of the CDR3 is TGTGCCAGCAGCTTCACCCCGGGCCGAAGACTCACAGATACGCAGTATTTT.

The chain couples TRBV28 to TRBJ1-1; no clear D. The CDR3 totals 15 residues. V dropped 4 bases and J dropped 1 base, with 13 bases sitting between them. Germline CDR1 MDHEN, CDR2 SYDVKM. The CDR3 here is CASSSPPLGNTEAFF. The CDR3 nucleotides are TGTGCCAGCAGTTCACCCCCTTTGGGGAACACTGAAGCTTTCTTT.

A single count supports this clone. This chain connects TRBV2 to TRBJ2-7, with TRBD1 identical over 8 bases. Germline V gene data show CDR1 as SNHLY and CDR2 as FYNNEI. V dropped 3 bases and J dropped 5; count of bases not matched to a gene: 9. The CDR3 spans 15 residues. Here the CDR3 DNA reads TGTGCCAGCAGTGACCCGACAGGGGCCGTCGACGAGCAGTACTTC. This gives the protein CASSDPTGAVDEQYF. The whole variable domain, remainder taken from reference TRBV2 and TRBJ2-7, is EPEVTQTPSHQVTQMGQEVILRCVPISNHLYFYWYRQILGQKVEFLVSFYNNEISEKSEIFDDQFSVERPDGSNFTLKIRSTKLEDSAMYFCASSDPTGAVDEQYFGPGTRLTVT.

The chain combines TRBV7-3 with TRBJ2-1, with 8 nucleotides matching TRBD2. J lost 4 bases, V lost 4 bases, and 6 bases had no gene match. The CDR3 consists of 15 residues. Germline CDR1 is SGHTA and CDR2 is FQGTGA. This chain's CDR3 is CASSSEGTSYNEQFF. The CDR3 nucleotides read TGTGCCAGCAGCTCAGAGGGGACTAGTTACAATGAGCAGTTCTTC.

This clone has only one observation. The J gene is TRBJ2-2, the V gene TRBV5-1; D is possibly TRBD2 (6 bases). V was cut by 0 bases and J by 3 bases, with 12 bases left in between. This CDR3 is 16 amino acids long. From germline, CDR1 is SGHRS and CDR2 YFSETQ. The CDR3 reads CASSLEVLADTGELFF. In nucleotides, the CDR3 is TGCGCCAGCAGCTTGGAGGTTTTAGCGGACACCGGGGAGCTGTTTTTT.